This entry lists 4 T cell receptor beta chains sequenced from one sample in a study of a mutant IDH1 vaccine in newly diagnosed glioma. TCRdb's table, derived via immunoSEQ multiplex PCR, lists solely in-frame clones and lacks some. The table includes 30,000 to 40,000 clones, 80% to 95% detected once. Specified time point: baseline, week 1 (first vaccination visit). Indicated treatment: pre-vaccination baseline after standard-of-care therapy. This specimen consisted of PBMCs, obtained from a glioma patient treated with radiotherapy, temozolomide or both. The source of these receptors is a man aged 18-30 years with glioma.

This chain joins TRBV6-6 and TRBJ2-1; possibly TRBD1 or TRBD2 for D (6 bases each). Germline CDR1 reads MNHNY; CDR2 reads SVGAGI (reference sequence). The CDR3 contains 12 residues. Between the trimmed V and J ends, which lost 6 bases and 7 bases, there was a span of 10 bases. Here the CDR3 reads CASRGGLNEQFF. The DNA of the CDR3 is TGTGCCAGCAGGGGGGGCCTAAATGAGCAGTTCTTC.

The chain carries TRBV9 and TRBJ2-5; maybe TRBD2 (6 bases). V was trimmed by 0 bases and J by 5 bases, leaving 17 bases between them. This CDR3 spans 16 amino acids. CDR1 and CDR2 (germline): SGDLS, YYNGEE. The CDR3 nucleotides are TGTGCCAGCAGCGTAGGGGAGTCGGTCCGGGGGGAGACCCAGTACTTC. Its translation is CASSVGESVRGETQYF.

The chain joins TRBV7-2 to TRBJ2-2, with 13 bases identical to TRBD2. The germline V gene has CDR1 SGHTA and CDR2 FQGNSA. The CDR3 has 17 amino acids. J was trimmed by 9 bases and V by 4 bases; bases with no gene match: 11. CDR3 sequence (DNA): TGTGCCAGCAGCTCCGGACTAGCGGGAGAAAGGGCAAGGGAGCTGTTTTTT. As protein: CASSSGLAGERARELFF.

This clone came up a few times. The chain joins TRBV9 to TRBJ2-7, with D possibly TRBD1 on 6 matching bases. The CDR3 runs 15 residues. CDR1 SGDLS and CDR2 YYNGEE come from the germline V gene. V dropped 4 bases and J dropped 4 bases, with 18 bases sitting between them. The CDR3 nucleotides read TGTGCCAGCAGCCCCCGAGGGGCAGGGGCTTACGAGCAGTACTTC. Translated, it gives CASSPRGAGAYEQYF.